A selection of T cell receptor beta chains follows, all from one sample in a study of Ad26.COV2.S vaccination and SARS-CoV-2 variants. Measured with immunoSEQ multiplex PCR; TCRdb has only the in-frame clones, and not every one. The sample includes hundreds of thousands of clones, around 92% of them seen just once. Material: peripheral blood, obtained in a trial of Ad26.COV2.S vaccine versus placebo. These TCRs come from a person between 18 and 65 years old who received the Ad26.COV2.S COVID-19 vaccine or a placebo. The CDR3 runs from the conserved cysteine through the conserved F or W. A D gene is named only where the DNA matches it firmly. Size is stated for part of the rows, as once, few or many counts, or as a class when the clone is expanded.

d_call	v_call	clone_size	j_call	cdr3_aa	cdr3_nt
.	TRBV7-6	.	TRBJ2-2	CASSLVTGELFF	TGTGCCAGCAGCTTAGTTACCGGGGAGCTGTTTTTT
.	TRBV19	.	TRBJ2-7	CASSMLGDEQYF	TGTGCCAGTAGTATGTTGGGGGACGAGCAGTACTTC
.	TRBV7-9	.	TRBJ1-2	CASSPFAEGSYGYTF	TGTGCCAGCAGCCCCTTTGCTGAGGGCTCCTATGGCTACACCTTC
TRBD1	TRBV6-5	.	TRBJ1-2	CASRRDRGGGYTF	TGTGCCAGCAGACGGGACAGGGGTGGGGGCTACACCTTC
.	TRBV3-1/TRBV3-2	once	TRBJ1-5	CASSQDSGNQPQHF	TGTGCCAGCAGCCAAGACAGTGGCAATCAGCCCCAGCATTTT
.	TRBV23-1	.	TRBJ2-7	CASSFAGCGDTYEQYF	TGCGCCAGCTCATTTGCAGGGTGTGGAGATACCTACGAGCAGTACTTC
.	TRBV19	.	TRBJ2-1	CATSLGVYNEQFF	TGTGCCACTTCTCTCGGAGTCTACAATGAGCAGTTCTTC
TRBD1	TRBV27	.	TRBJ1-1	CASSWAGGAEAFF	TGTGCCAGCAGTTGGGCAGGGGGGGCTGAAGCTTTCTTT
.	TRBV11-3	.	TRBJ2-2	CASSSQGWGYTGELFF	TGTGCCAGCAGCTCACAGGGCTGGGGCTACACCGGGGAGCTGTTTTTT
.	TRBV7-9	once	TRBJ1-1	CASSSRDKNTEAFF	TGTGCCAGCAGCAGCCGGGACAAGAACACTGAAGCTTTCTTT